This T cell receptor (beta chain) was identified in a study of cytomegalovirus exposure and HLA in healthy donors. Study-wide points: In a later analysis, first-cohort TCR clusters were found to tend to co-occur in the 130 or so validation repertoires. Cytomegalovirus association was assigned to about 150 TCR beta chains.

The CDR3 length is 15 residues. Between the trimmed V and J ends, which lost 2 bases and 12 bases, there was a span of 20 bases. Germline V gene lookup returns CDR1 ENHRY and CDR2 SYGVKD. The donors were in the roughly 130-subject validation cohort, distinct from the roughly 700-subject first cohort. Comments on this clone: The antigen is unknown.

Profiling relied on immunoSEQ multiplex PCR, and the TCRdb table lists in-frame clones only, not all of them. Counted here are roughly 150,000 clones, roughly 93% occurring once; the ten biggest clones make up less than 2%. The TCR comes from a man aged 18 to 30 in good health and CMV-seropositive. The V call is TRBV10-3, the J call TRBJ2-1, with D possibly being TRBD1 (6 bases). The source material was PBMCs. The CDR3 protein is CAISEQAGEGQGQFF. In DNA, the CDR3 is TGTGCCATCAGTGAGCAGGCAGGGGAAGGCCAGGGGCAGTTCTTC.